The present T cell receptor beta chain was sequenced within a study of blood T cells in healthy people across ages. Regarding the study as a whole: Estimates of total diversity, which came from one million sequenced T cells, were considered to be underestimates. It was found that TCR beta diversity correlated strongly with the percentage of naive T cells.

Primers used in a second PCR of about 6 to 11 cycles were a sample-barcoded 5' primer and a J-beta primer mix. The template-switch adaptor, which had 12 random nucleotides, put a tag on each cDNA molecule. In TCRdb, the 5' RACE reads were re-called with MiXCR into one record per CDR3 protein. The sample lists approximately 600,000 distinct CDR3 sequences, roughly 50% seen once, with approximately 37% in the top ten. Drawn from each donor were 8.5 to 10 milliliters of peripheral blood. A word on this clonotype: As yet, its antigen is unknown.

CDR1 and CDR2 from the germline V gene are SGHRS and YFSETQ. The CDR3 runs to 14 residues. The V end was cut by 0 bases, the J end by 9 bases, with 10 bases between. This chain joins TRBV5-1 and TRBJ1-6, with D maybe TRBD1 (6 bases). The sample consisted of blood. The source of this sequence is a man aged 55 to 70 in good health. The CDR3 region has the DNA TGCGCCAGCAGCTTGGGGGGGCCGGGTTCACCCCTCCACTTT. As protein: CASSLGGPGSPLHF. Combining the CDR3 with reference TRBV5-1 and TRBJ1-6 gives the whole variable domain KAGVTQTPRYLIKTRGQQVTLSCSPISGHRSVSWYQQTPGQGLQFLFEYFSETQRNKGNFPGRFSGRQFSNSRSEMNVSTLELGDSALYLCASSLGGPGSPLHFGNGTRLTVT.